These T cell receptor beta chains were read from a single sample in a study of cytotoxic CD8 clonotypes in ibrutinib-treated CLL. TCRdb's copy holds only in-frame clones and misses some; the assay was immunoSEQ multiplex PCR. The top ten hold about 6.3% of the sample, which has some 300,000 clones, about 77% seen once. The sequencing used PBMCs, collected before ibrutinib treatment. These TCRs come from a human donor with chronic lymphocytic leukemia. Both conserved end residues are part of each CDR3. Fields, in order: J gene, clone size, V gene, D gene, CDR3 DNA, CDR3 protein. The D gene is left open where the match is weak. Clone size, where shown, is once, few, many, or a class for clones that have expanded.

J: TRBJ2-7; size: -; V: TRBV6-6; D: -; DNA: TGTGCCAGCAGTTACCGGGACACTCCCTACGAGCAGTACTTC; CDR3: CASSYRDTPYEQYF
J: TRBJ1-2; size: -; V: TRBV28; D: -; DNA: TGTGCCATTACGAAAGGTGTCTATGGCTACACCTTC; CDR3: CAITKGVYGYTF
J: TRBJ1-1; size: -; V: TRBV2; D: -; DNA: TGTGCCAGCAACAGGGTCATGAACACTGAAGCTTTCTTT; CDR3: CASNRVMNTEAFF
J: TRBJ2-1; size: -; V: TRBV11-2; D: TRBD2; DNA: TGTGCCAGCAGCAAATTTGCCGGGACTAGCGCTTGGGAGCAGTTCTTC; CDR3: CASSKFAGTSAWEQFF
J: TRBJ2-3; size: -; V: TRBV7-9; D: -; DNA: TGTGCCAGCAGCTTGGAGCGGGCTAGCACAGATACGCAGTATTTT; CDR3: CASSLERASTDTQYF
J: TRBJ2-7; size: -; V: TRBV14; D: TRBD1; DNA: TGTGCCAGCAGCAGACGGACAGGGGTAGTCGAGCAGTACTTC; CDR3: CASSRRTGVVEQYF
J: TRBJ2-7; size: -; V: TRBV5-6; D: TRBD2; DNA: TGTGCCAGCAGCTTTTTAGAGGGAGGGCGGTCCTACGAGCAGTACTTC; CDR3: CASSFLEGGRSYEQYF
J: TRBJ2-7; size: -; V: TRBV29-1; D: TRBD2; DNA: TGCAGCGTTGCACAAAGACTAGCGACCGAGCAGTACTTC; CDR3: CSVAQRLATEQYF
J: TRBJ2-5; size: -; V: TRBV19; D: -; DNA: TGTGCCAGTAGGACCGAAAATTTGGCCGGAGAGACCCAGTACTTC; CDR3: CASRTENLAGETQYF
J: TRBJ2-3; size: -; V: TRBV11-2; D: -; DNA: TGTGCCAGCAGCCCAGGGACTTTCGTCGGTACGCAGTATTTT; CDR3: CASSPGTFVGTQYF
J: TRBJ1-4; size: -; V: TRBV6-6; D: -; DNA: TGTGCCAGCAGTAGCGCCGGTTGGGGAGATGAAAAACTGTTTTTT; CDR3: CASSSAGWGDEKLFF
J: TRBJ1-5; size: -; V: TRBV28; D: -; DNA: TGTGCCAGCAGTAGCAGTAGTGGTAATCAGCCCCAGCATTTT; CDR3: CASSSSSGNQPQHF
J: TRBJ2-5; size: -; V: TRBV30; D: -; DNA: TGTGCCTGGACCTTTCCGGGCAGGGTTGAGACCCAGTACTTC; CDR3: CAWTFPGRVETQYF
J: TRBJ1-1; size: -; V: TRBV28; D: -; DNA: TGTGCCAGCATCCCGGGAGGCTTGAACACTGAAGCTTTCTTT; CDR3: CASIPGGLNTEAFF
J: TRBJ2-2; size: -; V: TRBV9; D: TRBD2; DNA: TGTGCCAGCAGCTCACTAAGAAGCGGGAGAGGTTCCGGGGAGCTGTTTTTT; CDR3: CASSSLRSGRGSGELFF
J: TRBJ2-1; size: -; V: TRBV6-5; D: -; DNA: TGTGCCAGCAGCAAAGAAGTTGGTGAGCAGTTCTTC; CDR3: CASSKEVGEQFF
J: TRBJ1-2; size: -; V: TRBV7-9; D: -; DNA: TGTGCCAGCAGCTCCGGGACAAGCGACGGCTACACCTTC; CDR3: CASSSGTSDGYTF
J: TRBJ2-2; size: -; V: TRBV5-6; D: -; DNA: TGTGCCAGCAGCTTCGGGCCCAACACCGGGGAGCTGTTTTTT; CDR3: CASSFGPNTGELFF
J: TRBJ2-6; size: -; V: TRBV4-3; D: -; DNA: TGCGCCAGCAGCCAAGATCCAAGGGGGGCAGGGGCCAACGTCCTGACTTTC; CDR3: CASSQDPRGAGANVLTF
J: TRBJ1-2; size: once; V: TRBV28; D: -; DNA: TGTGCCAGCAGTTTCCAGTCAGGGCATGGCTACACCTTC; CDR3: CASSFQSGHGYTF
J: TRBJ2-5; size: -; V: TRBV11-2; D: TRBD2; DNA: TGTGCCAGCAGCTTATTCGGTAGCGGGAGATCTTTCCTAGAAGAGACCCAGTACTTC; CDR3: CASSLFGSGRSFLEETQYF
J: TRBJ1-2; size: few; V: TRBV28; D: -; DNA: TGTGCCAGCAGTTTATACTCTGGACAGCCGACTAACTATGGCTACACCTTC; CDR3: CASSLYSGQPTNYGYTF
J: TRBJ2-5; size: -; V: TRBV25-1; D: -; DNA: TGTGCCAGCAGTGAGTTAGGGAGGCAAGAGACCCAGTACTTC; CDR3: CASSELGRQETQYF
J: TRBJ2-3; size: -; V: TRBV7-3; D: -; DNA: TGTGCCAGCAGCTTAGGGGGTACGCAGTATTTT; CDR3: CASSLGGTQYF
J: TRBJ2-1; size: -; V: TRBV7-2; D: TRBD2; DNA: TGTGCCAGCAGCTTAGGGCTAGCGGGAGGGTATGAGCAGTTCTTC; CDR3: CASSLGLAGGYEQFF
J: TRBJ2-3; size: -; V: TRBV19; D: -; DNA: TGTGCCAGTAGTATGGGTGGGAGTGTGGATACGCAGTATTTT; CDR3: CASSMGGSVDTQYF
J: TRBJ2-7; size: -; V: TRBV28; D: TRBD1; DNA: TGTGCCAGCAGTTTGGACAGGGTCGGGACTTACGAGCAGTACTTC; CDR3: CASSLDRVGTYEQYF
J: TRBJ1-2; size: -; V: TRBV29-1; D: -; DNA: TGCAGCCTCGCTGGGGGATCAGACGGCTACACCTTC; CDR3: CSLAGGSDGYTF
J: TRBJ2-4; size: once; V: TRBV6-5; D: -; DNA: TGTGCCAGCAGTTACGGGGACCAACCAGCCAAAAACATTCAGTACTTC; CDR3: CASSYGDQPAKNIQYF
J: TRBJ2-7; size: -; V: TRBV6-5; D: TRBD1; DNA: TGTGCCAGCAGTGCCGCCGGGACAGGGGGCTACGAGCAGTACTTC; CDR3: CASSAAGTGGYEQYF
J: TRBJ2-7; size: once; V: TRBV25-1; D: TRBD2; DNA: TGTGCCAGCAGTGAAGGAATTCCAGCGGGAGTTTACGAGCAGTACTTC; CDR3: CASSEGIPAGVYEQYF
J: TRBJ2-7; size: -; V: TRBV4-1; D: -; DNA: TGCGCCAGCAGCCTAAAGATATTTTACGAGCAGTACTTC; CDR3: CASSLKIFYEQYF
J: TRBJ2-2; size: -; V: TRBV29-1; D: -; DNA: TGCAGCGTGACTCAGGGCGGAGGGAACACCGGGGAGCTGTTTTTT; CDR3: CSVTQGGGNTGELFF
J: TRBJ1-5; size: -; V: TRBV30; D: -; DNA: TGTGCCTGGACCCTAGGGTCAGGGTTGAATCAGCCCCAGCATTTT; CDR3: CAWTLGSGLNQPQHF
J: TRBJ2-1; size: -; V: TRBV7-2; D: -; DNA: TGTGCCAGCAGCTTAAGGTTCAGTCCCCCCAATGAGCAGTTCTTC; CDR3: CASSLRFSPPNEQFF
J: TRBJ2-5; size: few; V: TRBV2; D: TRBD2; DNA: TGTGCCAGCAGCGGACTAGCGGGAGCTGACACCCAGTACTTC; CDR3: CASSGLAGADTQYF
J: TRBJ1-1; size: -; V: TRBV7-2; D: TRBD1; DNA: TGTGCCAGCAGCTATAACAGGGGTACTGAAGCTTTCTTT; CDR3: CASSYNRGTEAFF
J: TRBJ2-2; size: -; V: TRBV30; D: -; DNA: TGTGCCTGGAGTGTACTCGGGACACTAAACACCGGGGAGCTGTTTTTT; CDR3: CAWSVLGTLNTGELFF
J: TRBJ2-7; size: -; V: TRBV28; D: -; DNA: TGTGCCAGCAGTTTCGGAATCTACGAGCAGTACTTC; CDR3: CASSFGIYEQYF
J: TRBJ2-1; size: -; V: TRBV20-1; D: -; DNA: TGCAGTGCTGGCCGAGGGTATGAGCAGTTCTTC; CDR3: CSAGRGYEQFF